This T cell receptor beta chain was sequenced for a study of control samples from healthy donors and cancer patients. The CDR3 is 13 amino acids. Germline-derived CDR1 and CDR2 are SGHDT and YYEEEE. V lost 5 bases and J lost 1; bases outside the gene matches: 2. TCRdb's copy holds only in-frame clones and misses some; the assay was immunoSEQ multiplex PCR. The sample has 130,000 or so clones, about 88% seen once; the top ten hold about 3.4%. The chain is built from TRBV5-6 and TRBJ1-1; TRBD1 matches 7 bases. The TCR comes from a man in his forties or fifties in good health. The sequencing sample was made of blood. The CDR3 loop is CASRRQGNTEAFF. In DNA form, the CDR3 reads TGTGCCAGCAGACGACAGGGGAACACTGAAGCTTTCTTT.